The rows below give T cell receptor beta chains drawn from one sample of a study of identical twins. TCRdb itself ran the 5' RACE reads through MiXCR, one entry per CDR3 protein. The table lists 500,000 to 550,000 distinct CDR3 sequences, 20% to 25% of them singletons, with around 0.91% in the top ten. These same records also appear under a second study, on T cells expressing NK-cell markers.

The sequenced sample was CD4+ T cells sorted from blood. These receptors were obtained from a young woman in good health. The CDR3 runs from the conserved cysteine through the conserved F or W. The order of the fields is J gene, V gene, clone size, D gene, CDR3 DNA, CDR3 protein. A D gene is named only where the DNA matches it firmly. Clone size is given for some rows only: seen once, a few or many times, or a class if the clone is expanded.

J: TRBJ2-7; V: TRBV6-1; size: few; D: -; DNA: TGTGCCAGCAGTACGGGTAGCTCCTACGAGCAGTACTTC; CDR3: CASSTGSSYEQYF
J: TRBJ2-7; V: TRBV12-3/TRBV12-4; size: few; D: TRBD1; DNA: TGTGCCAGTAAGGACAGGGACTACGAGCAGTACTTC; CDR3: CASKDRDYEQYF
J: TRBJ2-5; V: TRBV20-1; size: -; D: TRBD2; DNA: TGCAGTGCCCCCCGACTAGCGGGATCGGAGACCCAGTACTTC; CDR3: CSAPRLAGSETQYF
J: TRBJ1-2; V: TRBV3-1; size: -; D: -; DNA: TGTGCCAGCAGCCAAGATCACTCGTTCTATGGCTACACCTTC; CDR3: CASSQDHSFYGYTF
J: TRBJ2-2; V: TRBV6-5; size: many; D: -; DNA: TGTGCCAGCAGTTACTCTCCTGGCAGGGGCGCCACCGGGGAGCTGTTTTTT; CDR3: CASSYSPGRGATGELFF
J: TRBJ2-7; V: TRBV11-2; size: few; D: -; DNA: TGTGCCAGCAGCTTGGCAGCTTGGGAGCAGTACTTC; CDR3: CASSLAAWEQYF
J: TRBJ2-7; V: TRBV24-1; size: many; D: -; DNA: TGTGCCACCCCCACCTTGGGGCCCACCGAGCAGTACTTC; CDR3: CATPTLGPTEQYF
J: TRBJ2-2; V: TRBV7-8; size: -; D: -; DNA: TGTGCCAGCAGCCCGACCTCCGAACTGCTGTTTTTT; CDR3: CASSPTSELLFF
J: TRBJ1-1; V: TRBV20-1; size: few; D: -; DNA: TGCAGTGCTAGAGCCCGGGGAGGGTTGGAAGATGAAGCTTTCTTT; CDR3: CSARARGGLEDEAFF
J: TRBJ1-1; V: TRBV6-2/TRBV6-3; size: few; D: TRBD1; DNA: TGTGCCAGCAGTTACTCCCCACAGGGGGTGAACACTGAAGCTTTCTTT; CDR3: CASSYSPQGVNTEAFF
J: TRBJ2-5; V: TRBV4-2; size: -; D: TRBD2; DNA: TGTGCCAGCAGCCAACATCGACTAGCGGGGGGTGAGACCCAGTACTTC; CDR3: CASSQHRLAGGETQYF
J: TRBJ2-1; V: TRBV20-1; size: few; D: -; DNA: TGCAGTGCTTCCAGAGGGGCTGAGCAGTTCTTC; CDR3: CSASRGAEQFF
J: TRBJ1-1; V: TRBV7-9; size: -; D: -; DNA: TGTGCCAGCAGCTCTCCTACTGAAGCTTTCTTT; CDR3: CASSSPTEAFF
J: TRBJ1-5; V: TRBV6-5; size: few; D: TRBD1; DNA: TGTGCCAGCATTACAGGGGAAGGCAATCAGCCCCAGCATTTT; CDR3: CASITGEGNQPQHF
J: TRBJ2-7; V: TRBV7-3; size: -; D: TRBD1; DNA: TGTGCCAGCAGCGCGGGACAGGGCTTCGAGCAGTACTTC; CDR3: CASSAGQGFEQYF
J: TRBJ2-1; V: TRBV10-3; size: -; D: -; DNA: TGTGCCATCAGTGAATCTAGTTGGGGCAATGAGCAGTTCTTC; CDR3: CAISESSWGNEQFF
J: TRBJ2-3; V: TRBV29-1; size: many; D: -; DNA: TGCAGCGTTGTATCGTACGGGGATACGCAGTATTTT; CDR3: CSVVSYGDTQYF
J: TRBJ2-7; V: TRBV11-3; size: few; D: TRBD2; DNA: TGTGCCAGCAGCTTCGCGGGGGGGCCGAACGAGCAGTACTTC; CDR3: CASSFAGGPNEQYF
J: TRBJ2-4; V: TRBV10-3; size: few; D: -; DNA: TGTGCCATCAGTGCGGGGACTAAAAACATTCAGTACTTC; CDR3: CAISAGTKNIQYF
J: TRBJ2-7; V: TRBV12-3/TRBV12-4; size: few; D: TRBD1; DNA: TGTGCCAGCAGTTCCCCCCGACAGGGTTTGTCCGAGCAGTACTTC; CDR3: CASSSPRQGLSEQYF
J: TRBJ2-3; V: TRBV6-5; size: few; D: -; DNA: TGTGCCAGCAGTTACCGGGACCTTGGAGATACGCAGTATTTT; CDR3: CASSYRDLGDTQYF
J: TRBJ2-5; V: TRBV29-1; size: -; D: TRBD1; DNA: TGCAGCGCCCGGACAGGGGGCTTCCAAGAGACCCAGTACTTC; CDR3: CSARTGGFQETQYF
J: TRBJ2-3; V: TRBV29-1; size: -; D: TRBD2; DNA: TGCAGCGTTGGCGGGAGGACAGATACGCAGTATTTT; CDR3: CSVGGRTDTQYF
J: TRBJ2-7; V: TRBV23-1; size: -; D: TRBD2; DNA: TGCGCCAGCAGTCGAACAGCGGGACTCTACGAGCAGTACTTC; CDR3: CASSRTAGLYEQYF
J: TRBJ2-7; V: TRBV18; size: few; D: TRBD2; DNA: TGTGCCAGCTCACCAGACGCTAGCGGGACGTCCGAGCAGTACTTC; CDR3: CASSPDASGTSEQYF
J: TRBJ2-1; V: TRBV24-1; size: -; D: TRBD2; DNA: TGTGCCACCAGTACGGGGGAAACCGGGACTAGGATCTTCGGTGAGCAGTTCTTC; CDR3: CATSTGETGTRIFGEQFF